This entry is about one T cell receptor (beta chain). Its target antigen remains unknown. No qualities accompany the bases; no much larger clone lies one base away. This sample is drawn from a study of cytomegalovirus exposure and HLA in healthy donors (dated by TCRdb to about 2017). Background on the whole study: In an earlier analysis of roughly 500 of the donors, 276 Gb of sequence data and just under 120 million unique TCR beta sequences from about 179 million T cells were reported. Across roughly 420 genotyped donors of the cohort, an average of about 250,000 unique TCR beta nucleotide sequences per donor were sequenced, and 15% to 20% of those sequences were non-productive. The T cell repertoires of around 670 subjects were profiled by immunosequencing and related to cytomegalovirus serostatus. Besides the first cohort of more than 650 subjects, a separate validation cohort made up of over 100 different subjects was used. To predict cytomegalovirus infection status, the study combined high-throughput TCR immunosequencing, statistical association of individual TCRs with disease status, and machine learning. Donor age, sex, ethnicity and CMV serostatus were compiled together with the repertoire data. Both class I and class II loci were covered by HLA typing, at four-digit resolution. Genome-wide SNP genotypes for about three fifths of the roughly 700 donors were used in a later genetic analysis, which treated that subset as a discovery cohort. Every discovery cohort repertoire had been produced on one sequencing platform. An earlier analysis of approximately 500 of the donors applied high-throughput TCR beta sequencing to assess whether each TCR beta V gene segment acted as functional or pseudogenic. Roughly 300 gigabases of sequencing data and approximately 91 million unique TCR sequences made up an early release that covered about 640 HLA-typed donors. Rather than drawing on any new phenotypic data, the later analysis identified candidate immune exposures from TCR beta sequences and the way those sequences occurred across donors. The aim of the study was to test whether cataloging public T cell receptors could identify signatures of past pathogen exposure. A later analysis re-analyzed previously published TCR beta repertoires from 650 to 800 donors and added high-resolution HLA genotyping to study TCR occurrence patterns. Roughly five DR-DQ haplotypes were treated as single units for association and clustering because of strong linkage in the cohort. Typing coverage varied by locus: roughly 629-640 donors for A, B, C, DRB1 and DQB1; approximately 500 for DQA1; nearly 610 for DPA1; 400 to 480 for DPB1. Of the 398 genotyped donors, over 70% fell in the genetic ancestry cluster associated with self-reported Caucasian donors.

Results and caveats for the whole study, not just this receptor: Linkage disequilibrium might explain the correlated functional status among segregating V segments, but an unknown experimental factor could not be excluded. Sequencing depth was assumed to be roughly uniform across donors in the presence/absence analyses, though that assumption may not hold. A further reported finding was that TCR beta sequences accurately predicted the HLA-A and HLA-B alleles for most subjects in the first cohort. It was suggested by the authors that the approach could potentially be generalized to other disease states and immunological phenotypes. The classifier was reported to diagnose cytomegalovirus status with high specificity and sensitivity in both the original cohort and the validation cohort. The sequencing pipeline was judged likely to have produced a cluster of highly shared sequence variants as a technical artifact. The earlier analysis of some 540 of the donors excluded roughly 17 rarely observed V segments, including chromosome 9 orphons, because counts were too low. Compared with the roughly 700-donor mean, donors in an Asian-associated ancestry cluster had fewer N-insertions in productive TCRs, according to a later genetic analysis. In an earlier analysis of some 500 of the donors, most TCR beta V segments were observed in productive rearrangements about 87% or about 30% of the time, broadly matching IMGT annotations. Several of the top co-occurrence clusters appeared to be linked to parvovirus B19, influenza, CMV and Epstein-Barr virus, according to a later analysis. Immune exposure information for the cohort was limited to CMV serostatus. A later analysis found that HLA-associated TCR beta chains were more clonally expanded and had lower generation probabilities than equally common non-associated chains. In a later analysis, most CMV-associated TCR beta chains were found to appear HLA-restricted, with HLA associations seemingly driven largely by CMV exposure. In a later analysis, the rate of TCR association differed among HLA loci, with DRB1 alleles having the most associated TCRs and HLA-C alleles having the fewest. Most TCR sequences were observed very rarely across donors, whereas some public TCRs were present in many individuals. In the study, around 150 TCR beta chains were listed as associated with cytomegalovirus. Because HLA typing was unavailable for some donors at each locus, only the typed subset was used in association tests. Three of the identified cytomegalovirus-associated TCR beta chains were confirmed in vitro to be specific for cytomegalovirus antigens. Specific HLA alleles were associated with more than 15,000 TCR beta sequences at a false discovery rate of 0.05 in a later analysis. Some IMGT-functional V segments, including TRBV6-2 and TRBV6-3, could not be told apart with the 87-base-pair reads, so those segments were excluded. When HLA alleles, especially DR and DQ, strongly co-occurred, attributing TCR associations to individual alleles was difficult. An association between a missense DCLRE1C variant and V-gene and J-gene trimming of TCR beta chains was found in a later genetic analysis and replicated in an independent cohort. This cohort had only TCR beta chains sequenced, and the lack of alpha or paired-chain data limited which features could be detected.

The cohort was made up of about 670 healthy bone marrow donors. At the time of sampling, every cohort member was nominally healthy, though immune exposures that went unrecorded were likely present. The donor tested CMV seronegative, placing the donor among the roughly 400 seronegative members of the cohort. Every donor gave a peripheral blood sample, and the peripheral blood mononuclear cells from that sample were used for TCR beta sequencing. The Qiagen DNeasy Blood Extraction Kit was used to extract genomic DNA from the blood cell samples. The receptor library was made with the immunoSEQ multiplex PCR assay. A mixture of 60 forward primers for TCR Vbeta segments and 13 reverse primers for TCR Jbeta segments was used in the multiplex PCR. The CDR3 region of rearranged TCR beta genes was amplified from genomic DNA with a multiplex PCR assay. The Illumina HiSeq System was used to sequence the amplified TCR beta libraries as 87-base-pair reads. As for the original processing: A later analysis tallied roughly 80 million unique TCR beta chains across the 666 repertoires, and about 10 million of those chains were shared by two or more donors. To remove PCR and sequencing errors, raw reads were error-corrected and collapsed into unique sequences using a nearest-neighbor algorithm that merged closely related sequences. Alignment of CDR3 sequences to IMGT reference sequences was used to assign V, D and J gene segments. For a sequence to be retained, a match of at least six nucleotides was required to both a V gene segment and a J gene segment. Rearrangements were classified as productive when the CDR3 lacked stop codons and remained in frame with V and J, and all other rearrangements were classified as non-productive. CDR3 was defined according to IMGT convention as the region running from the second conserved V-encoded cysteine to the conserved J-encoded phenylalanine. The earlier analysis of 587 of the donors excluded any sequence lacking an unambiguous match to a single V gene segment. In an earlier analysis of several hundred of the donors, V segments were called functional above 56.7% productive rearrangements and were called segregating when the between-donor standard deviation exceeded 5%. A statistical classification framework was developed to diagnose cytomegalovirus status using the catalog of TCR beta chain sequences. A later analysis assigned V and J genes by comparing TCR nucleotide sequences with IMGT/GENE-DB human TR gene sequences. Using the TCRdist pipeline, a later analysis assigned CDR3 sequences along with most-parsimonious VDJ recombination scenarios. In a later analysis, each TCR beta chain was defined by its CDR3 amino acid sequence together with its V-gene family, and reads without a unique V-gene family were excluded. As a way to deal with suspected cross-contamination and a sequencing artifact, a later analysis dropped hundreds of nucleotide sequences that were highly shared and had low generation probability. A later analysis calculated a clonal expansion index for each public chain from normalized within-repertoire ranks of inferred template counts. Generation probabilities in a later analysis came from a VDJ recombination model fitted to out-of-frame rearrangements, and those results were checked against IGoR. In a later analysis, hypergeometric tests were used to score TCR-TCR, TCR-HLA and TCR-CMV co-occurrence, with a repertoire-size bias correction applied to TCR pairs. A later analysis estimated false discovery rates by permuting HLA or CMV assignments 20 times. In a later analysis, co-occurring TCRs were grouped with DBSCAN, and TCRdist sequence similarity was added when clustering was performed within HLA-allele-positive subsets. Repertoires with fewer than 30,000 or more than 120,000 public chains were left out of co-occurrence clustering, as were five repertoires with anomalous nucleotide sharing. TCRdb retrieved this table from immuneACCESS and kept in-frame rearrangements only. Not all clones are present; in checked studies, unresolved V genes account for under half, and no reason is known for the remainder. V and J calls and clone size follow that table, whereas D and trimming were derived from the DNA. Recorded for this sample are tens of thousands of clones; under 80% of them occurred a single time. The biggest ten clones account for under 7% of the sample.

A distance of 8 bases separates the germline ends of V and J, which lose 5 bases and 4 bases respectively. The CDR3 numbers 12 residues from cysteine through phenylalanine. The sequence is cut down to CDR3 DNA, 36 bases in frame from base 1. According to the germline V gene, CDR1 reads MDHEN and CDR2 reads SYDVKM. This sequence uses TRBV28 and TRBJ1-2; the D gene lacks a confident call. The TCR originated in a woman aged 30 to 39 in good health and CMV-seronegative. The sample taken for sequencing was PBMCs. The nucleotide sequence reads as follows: TGTGCCAGCAGTCTCACGGGCTATGGCTACACCTTC. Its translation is CASSLTGYGYTF.